Below, 29 T cell receptor beta chains from the same sample are listed, as sequenced in a study of blood T cells in healthy people across ages. Primers used in a second PCR of about 6 to 12 cycles were a sample-barcoded 5' primer and a J-beta primer mix. TCRdb independently ran MiXCR on the 5' RACE reads; one entry per CDR3 protein. The sample holds 650,000 to 1,000,000 distinct CDR3 sequences, approximately 35% seen once. The sequencing input was blood. The receptors were gathered from a man younger than 35 in good health.

This clonotype showed up just a few times. V and J are TRBV7-9 and TRBJ1-5; perhaps TRBD1 as D (6 bases). The CDR3 length is 18 residues. V was trimmed by 5 bases and J by 4 bases, leaving 24 bases between them. Germline values: CDR1 SEHNR, CDR2 FQNEAQ (reference sequence). The CDR3 bases are TGTGCCAGCAGCGCCGCAATTACACAGGGAAGGGAGAATCAGCCCCAGCATTTT. Amino acid sequence: CASSAAITQGRENQPQHF.

This sequence joins TRBV4-1 and TRBJ2-5; the D call may be TRBD1 or TRBD2 (5 bases each). V lost 0 bases to trimming and J lost 0 bases, with 14 bases between them. CDR1 and CDR2 from the germline V gene are MGHRA and YSYEKL. The CDR3 contains 17 residues. The CDR3 DNA reads as TGCGCCAGCAGCCAAGAAGGGGCTAGCACCTACCAAGAGACCCAGTACTTC. It codes for CASSQEGASTYQETQYF.

V and J are TRBV3-1 and TRBJ1-1; no clear D gene. This CDR3 spans 14 amino acids. Germline V gene sequence: CDR1 LGHDT, CDR2 YNNKEL (reference sequence). Trimming pared 0 bases from V and 0 bases from J, leaving 5 bases between. The CDR3 is CASSQDRMNTEAFF. The DNA of the CDR3 is TGTGCCAGCAGCCAAGATCGGATGAACACTGAAGCTTTCTTT. Complete variable domain (other parts from reference TRBV3-1 and TRBJ1-1): DTAVSQTPKYLVTQMGNDKSIKCEQNLGHDTMYWYKQDSKKFLKIMFSYNNKELIINETVPNRFSPKSPDKAHLNLHINSLELGDSAVYFCASSQDRMNTEAFFGQGTRLTVV.

This clonotype was recorded a few times. The CDR3 DNA reads TGCGCCAGCAGCCCCATAGGTCGTAATGAAAAACTGTTTTTT. Translated, it gives CASSPIGRNEKLFF. This rearrangement joins TRBV5-1 to TRBJ1-4; D is undetermined. The CDR3 extends over 14 amino acids. From germline, CDR1 is SGHRS and CDR2 YFSETQ. Trimming took 4 bases from V and 4 from J, leaving 11 bases between them.

Concerning this clonotype: A read error may be the cause here, since a much bigger clone is one base away. V and J are TRBV13 and TRBJ2-1; a possible D gene is TRBD1 (5 bases). This CDR3 spans 15 amino acids. With 3 bases removed from V and 10 bases from J, the gap between germline ends came to 19 bases. Germline values: CDR1 PRHDT, CDR2 FYEKMQ (reference sequence). The CDR3 DNA sequence: TGTGCCAGCAGCTTTCGTAAGACAGTCACCTACGAGCAGTTCTTC. It yields the protein CASSFRKTVTYEQFF.

The chain employs TRBV13 and TRBJ2-5; D is undetermined. V shed 8 bases and J shed 0 bases, with 13 bases lying between them. CDR3 length: 14 residues. Germline V gene sequence: CDR1 PRHDT, CDR2 FYEKMQ (reference sequence). The CDR3 sequence is CASRRAGYQETQYF. For the CDR3, the DNA is TGTGCCAGCCGCCGGGCAGGTTACCAAGAGACCCAGTACTTC.

This clonotype was counted many times. The chain is built from TRBV7-9 and TRBJ2-5; D perhaps matches TRBD2 (5 bases). Germline values: CDR1 SEHNR, CDR2 FQNEAQ (reference sequence). There are 18 residues in the CDR3. The V gene lost 2 bases and the J gene lost 5 bases, with 24 bases spanning the gap. CDR3 sequence reads: CASSLTLEVAGRRETQYF. For the CDR3, the DNA is TGTGCCAGCAGCTTAACTCTTGAAGTGGCCGGCAGGAGGGAGACCCAGTACTTC.

The chain joins TRBV30 to TRBJ1-4; a possible D gene is TRBD1 (5 bases). The germline CDR1 and CDR2 sequences are GTSNPN and SVGIG (reference sequence). The length of the CDR3 is 15 residues. Trimming cost V 1 base and J 4 bases, with 13 bases left between them. CDR3 sequence (DNA): TGTGCCTGGAGTGAAAGGGGAAATGTTAATGAAAAACTGTTTTTT. The encoded protein is CAWSERGNVNEKLFF.

This clonotype was picked up many times. The chain couples TRBV5-1 to TRBJ2-1; D assignment may be TRBD1 or TRBD2 (5 bases each). CDR1 and CDR2 from the germline V gene are SGHRS and YFSETQ. The V and J ends lost 6 bases and 3 bases respectively, with 16 bases between them. The CDR3 runs to 15 residues. CDR3: CASNLGDGHYNEQFF. The CDR3 DNA follows: TGCGCCAGCAACCTAGGGGACGGACACTACAATGAGCAGTTCTTC.

The CDR3 sequence: CASNRQGLSNEKLFF. Written as DNA, the CDR3 is TGTGCCAGCAACCGACAGGGTCTGAGTAATGAAAAACTGTTTTTT. The J gene is TRBJ1-4, the V gene TRBV12-3 or TRBV12-4, with 7 bases that match TRBD1. This CDR3 comprises 15 residues. Trimming removed 7 bases from V and 4 bases from J; junction bases left unmatched: 9.

The sample holds a few counts of this clonotype. This sequence joins TRBV3-1 and TRBJ2-1; tentatively, D is TRBD2 (5 bases). V was cut by 3 bases and J by 6 bases, with 9 bases left in between. Looked up from germline, CDR1 is LGHDT and CDR2 is YNNKEL (reference sequence). The CDR3 runs 13 residues. The CDR3 DNA sequence: TGTGCCAGCAGCCAGGCTAGCCCCAATGAGCAGTTCTTC. This sequence encodes CASSQASPNEQFF.

The CDR3 coding sequence is TGTGCCATCAGTGAGACTGACAGGGACCCCCCAGCCAATGAGCAGTTCTTC. As protein: CAISETDRDPPANEQFF. The rearrangement joins TRBV10-3 to TRBJ2-1; TRBD1 matches at 7 bases. Germline CDR1 is ENHRY and CDR2 is SYGVKD. This CDR3 has 17 residues. V was pared by 2 bases and J by 6 bases, with 13 bases of the junction left unmatched.

This clonotype was detected once. With a much larger clone just one base away, this may be a read error. The V call is TRBV20-1, the J call TRBJ2-1, with TRBD1 as a possible D gene (6 bases). Germline CDR1 is DFQATT and CDR2 is SNEGSKA (reference sequence). Trimming pared 4 bases from V and 5 bases from J, leaving 12 bases between. The length of the CDR3 is 13 residues. The CDR3 sequence is CSATRDTDNEQFF. The CDR3 DNA is TGCAGTGCTACCCGGGACACCGACAATGAGCAGTTCTTC.

This clonotype was seen just once. The chain uses TRBV3-1 and TRBJ2-5; no clear D gene. This CDR3 region has 16 residues. Deletions cut 0 bases from V and 1 base from J, with 12 bases between. Germline CDR1 LGHDT, CDR2 YNNKEL (reference sequence). The CDR3 protein is CASSQEPGRTQETQYF. The CDR3 DNA sequence: TGTGCCAGCAGCCAAGAACCTGGACGGACCCAAGAGACCCAGTACTTC.

The rearrangement joins TRBV6-5 to TRBJ1-2; the D gene is possibly TRBD1 (6 bases). The CDR3 has 15 amino acids. V lost 4 bases, J lost 2 bases, and 14 bases lay in between. CDR1 and CDR2 from the germline V gene are MNHEY and SVGAGI. The CDR3 DNA sequence: TGTGCCAGCAGTTCCCGACAGGAGAAGAACTATGGCTACACCTTC. Its translation: CASSSRQEKNYGYTF.

This clonotype has more than one count but fewer than ten. This chain uses TRBV12-3 or TRBV12-4 with TRBJ1-5; the D gene is possibly TRBD1 (5 bases). CDR3 size: 17 residues. The V and J ends lost 2 bases and 1 base respectively, with 15 bases between them. CDR3 loop: CASSLTPPGVSNQPQHF. For the CDR3, the DNA is TGTGCCAGCAGTTTAACCCCCCCGGGGGTGAGCAATCAGCCCCAGCATTTT.

This clonotype showed up just a few times. The rearrangement links TRBV5-5 to TRBJ2-7; D gene uncertain. V was shortened by 4 bases and J by 0 bases, with 14 bases between the two germline ends. Germline CDR1 is SGHKS and CDR2 is YYEKEE (reference sequence). This CDR3 contains 15 residues. The CDR3 nucleotides read TGTGCCAGCAGCCCGGACCCTAAAGCCTCCTACGAGCAGTACTTC. Amino acid sequence: CASSPDPKASYEQYF.

This clonotype was detected only a few times. J is TRBJ1-2 and V is TRBV30; TRBD1 matches at 9 bases. The CDR3 totals 15 residues. Losses at the gene ends were 3 bases for V and 3 bases for J; bases not matched to a gene: 8. Per germline, CDR1 GTSNPN and CDR2 SVGIG (reference sequence). This chain's CDR3 is CAWSQPTGGYYGYTF. The CDR3 DNA is TGTGCCTGGAGCCAGCCGACAGGGGGATACTATGGCTACACCTTC.

This clonotype was recorded many times. The chain has TRBV5-5 and TRBJ2-1; no reliable D call. In germline, CDR1 is SGHKS, CDR2 YYEKEE (reference sequence). V was clipped by 0 bases and J by 5 bases, with 9 bases between them. CDR3 length: 14 residues. The CDR3, as DNA: TGTGCCAGCAGCTTGGGCCTTATAAACAATGAGCAGTTCTTC. Residues: CASSLGLINNEQFF.

The chain couples TRBV19 to TRBJ1-5; the D is unclear. The V end was cut by 3 bases, the J end by 3 bases, with 12 bases between. Germline CDR1 LNHDA, CDR2 SQIVND (reference sequence). CDR3 length equals 15 residues. The CDR3 DNA reads as TGTGCCAGTAGTATCACAAGTGTCCTCAATCAGCCCCAGCATTTT. Amino acid sequence: CASSITSVLNQPQHF.

This clonotype was seen once. This chain joins TRBV6-2 or TRBV6-3 and TRBJ2-1; D unresolved. The CDR3 is 14 amino acids. V was shortened by 0 bases and J by 7 bases, with 10 bases between the two germline ends. Germline CDR1 MNHEY, CDR2 SVGEGT. CDR3 loop: CASSYSRLANEQFF. Here the CDR3 DNA reads TGTGCCAGCAGTTACTCTCGGTTAGCTAATGAGCAGTTCTTC.

This chain joins TRBV20-1 and TRBJ1-5; D remains ambiguous. The CDR3 totals 14 residues. V lost 6 bases to trimming and J lost 3 bases, with 15 bases between them. Germline CDR1 DFQATT, CDR2 SNEGSKA (reference sequence). As DNA, the CDR3 is TGCAGTGCAACTGGAGAGTTCCTCAATCAGCCCCAGCATTTT. Encoded protein: CSATGEFLNQPQHF.

The rearrangement uses TRBV12-3 or TRBV12-4 and TRBJ1-2; weak D call: TRBD1 (5 bases). The CDR3 has 12 residues. V dropped 11 bases and J dropped 4 bases, with 14 bases sitting between them. CDR3 bases: TGTGCCCTGGCGGGGGACTTCTATGGCTACACCTTC. Its translation is CALAGDFYGYTF.

Points on this clonotype: With a much larger clone just one base away, this may be a read error. V usage is TRBV12-3 or TRBV12-4 and J usage is TRBJ2-3; TRBD2 matches 8 bases. The CDR3 spans 15 residues. CDR3 nucleotides: TGTGCCAGCATAAGGACTAGCTCTAGCACAGATACGGAGTATTTT. Its protein product is CASIRTSSSTDTEYF.

This clonotype turned up a few times. The genes are TRBV12-3 or TRBV12-4 and TRBJ2-2; 9 nucleotides line up with TRBD1. The CDR3 loop spans 15 amino acids. J gave up 3 bases and V 3 bases, and 2 bases lay outside the gene matches. In nucleotides, the CDR3 is TGTGCCAGCAGTTTTCGACAGGGGGACACCGGGGAGCTGTTTTTT. Its translation is CASSFRQGDTGELFF.

This clonotype was recorded many times. V and J are TRBV7-2 and TRBJ2-3; D is ambiguous. Looked up from germline, CDR1 is SGHTA and CDR2 is FQGNSA. With 3 bases removed from V and 4 bases from J, the gap between germline ends came to 20 bases. This CDR3 has 17 amino acids. CDR3 loop: CASSFNGQRGWSDTQYF. CDR3 coding DNA: TGTGCCAGCAGCTTTAATGGCCAACGAGGTTGGTCAGATACGCAGTATTTT.

This clonotype was counted only a few times. The chain employs TRBV3-1 and TRBJ2-7, with 8 bases lining up with TRBD2. Trimming at V came to 1 base and at J to 3 bases, leaving 8 bases not matched to a gene. The CDR3 is 16 residues long. Germline CDR1 and CDR2: LGHDT and YNNKEL (reference sequence). As DNA, the CDR3 is TGTGCCAGCAGCCAAGTGATAGGACTAGCTGGCTACGAGCAGTACTTC. Residues: CASSQVIGLAGYEQYF.

This clonotype was recorded many times. The rearrangement uses TRBV4-3 and TRBJ2-3, with D unclear. The CDR3 has 15 residues. The V and J ends lost 0 bases and 6 bases respectively, with 13 bases between them. From germline, CDR1 is LGHNA and CDR2 YSLEER. The CDR3 region is CASSQEWATMDTQYF. The DNA of the CDR3 is TGCGCCAGCAGCCAAGAATGGGCGACAATGGATACGCAGTATTTT.

This clonotype was detected only a few times. The chain has TRBV20-1 and TRBJ2-6; the D call may be TRBD1 or TRBD2 (6 bases each). The V gene lost 5 bases and the J gene lost 0 bases, with 17 bases spanning the gap. This CDR3 comprises 17 residues. Germline CDR1 is DFQATT and CDR2 is SNEGSKA (reference sequence). CDR3 residues: CSAGRRGSISGANVLTF. CDR3 DNA sequence: TGCAGTGCTGGGAGGAGGGGGAGCATCTCTGGGGCCAACGTCCTGACTTTC.